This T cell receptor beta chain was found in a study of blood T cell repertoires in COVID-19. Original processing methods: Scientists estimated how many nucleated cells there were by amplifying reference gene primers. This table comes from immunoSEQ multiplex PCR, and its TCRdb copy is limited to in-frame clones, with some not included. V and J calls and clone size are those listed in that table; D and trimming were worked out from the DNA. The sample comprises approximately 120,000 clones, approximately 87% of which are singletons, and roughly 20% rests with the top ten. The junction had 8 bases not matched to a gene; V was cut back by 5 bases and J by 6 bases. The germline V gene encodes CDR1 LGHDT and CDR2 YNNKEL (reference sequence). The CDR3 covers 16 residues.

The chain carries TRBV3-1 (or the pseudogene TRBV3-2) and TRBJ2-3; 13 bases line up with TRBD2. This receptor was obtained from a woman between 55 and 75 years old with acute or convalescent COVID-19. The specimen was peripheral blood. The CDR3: CASSSTSGGPVDTQYF. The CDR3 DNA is TGTGCCAGCAGCTCGACTAGCGGGGGGCCTGTTGATACGCAGTATTTT.